The 25 T cell receptor beta chains given below trace back to one sample, sequenced in a study of PD-1 blockade in mismatch repair-deficient tumors. The method was immunoSEQ multiplex PCR; TCRdb's version includes in-frame clones alone and lacks a portion of them. The table records over 100,000 clones, about 83% of them present only once. Sequencing was performed on peripheral blood, taken 60 to 65 weeks after starting pembrolizumab. Receptors were obtained from an adult with mismatch repair-deficient cancer.

On this clone: Other nucleotide sequences in the sample specify the same CDR3. The chain has TRBV6-5 and TRBJ1-4; maybe TRBD1 (5 bases). The CDR3 covers 14 residues. Deletions cut 5 bases from V and 5 bases from J, with 12 bases between. Germline CDR1 and CDR2: MNHEY and SVGAGI. The CDR3 DNA follows: TGTGCCAGCAGTCCGACGGACACGAATGAAAAACTGTTTTTT. It translates to CASSPTDTNEKLFF.

The chain has TRBV30 and TRBJ2-3, with D maybe TRBD2 (6 bases). Per germline, CDR1 GTSNPN and CDR2 SVGIG (reference sequence). Trimming shortened V by 6 bases and J by 5 bases, and 21 bases separated the two germline ends. This CDR3 has 15 residues. In DNA form, the CDR3 reads TGTGCCTGTGAACGGGGGACCGCAGTTAAAGATACGCAGTATTTT. It is translated as CACERGTAVKDTQYF.

The V and J genes are TRBV5-1 and TRBJ2-7; 9 positions agree with TRBD1. V dropped 3 bases and J dropped 3; count of bases not matched to a gene: 4. CDR1 and CDR2 (germline): SGHRS, YFSETQ. This CDR3 is 14 amino acids long. This CDR3 is CASSWETGGYEQYF. CDR3 coding DNA: TGCGCCAGCAGCTGGGAGACAGGGGGCTACGAGCAGTACTTC.

In its sample, this clone was seen a few times. The chain couples TRBV4-1 to TRBJ2-1; the match to TRBD2 covers 8 bases. CDR1 MGHRA and CDR2 YSYEKL come from the germline V gene. The V segment lost 3 bases and the J segment 7 bases; nucleotides outside the gene matches: 11. The CDR3 is 16 amino acids. The CDR3 region is CASSQYASGSWNEQFF. DNA of the CDR3: TGCGCCAGCAGCCAGTATGCCAGCGGGAGTTGGAATGAGCAGTTCTTC.

The gene calls are TRBV15 and TRBJ2-3; D is unclear. CDR1 is LNHNV and CDR2 is YYDKDF in the germline V gene (reference sequence). The CDR3 is 12 residues long. Trimming cost V 0 bases and J 6 bases, with 4 bases left between them. CDR3 residues: CATSRDRDTQYF. As DNA, the CDR3 is TGTGCCACCAGCAGAGACAGGGATACGCAGTATTTT. The whole variable domain, filled in from reference TRBV15 and TRBJ2-3, reads DAMVIQNPRYQVTQFGKPVTLSCSQTLNHNVMYWYQQKSSQAPKLLFHYYDKDFNNEADTPDNFQSRRPNTSFCFLDIRSPGLGDTAMYLCATSRDRDTQYFGPGTRLTVL.

This clone came up once. The J gene is TRBJ1-1, the V gene TRBV27; 9 nucleotides match TRBD1. Germline values: CDR1 MNHEY, CDR2 SMNVEV (reference sequence). V was clipped by 6 bases and J by 3 bases; unmatched bases: 5. This CDR3 is 14 amino acids long. CDR3 sequence: CASRKQGAYTEAFF. CDR3 bases: TGTGCCAGCAGAAAACAGGGGGCGTACACTGAAGCTTTCTTT.

The chain couples TRBV28 to TRBJ2-7; D not resolved. CDR1 and CDR2 from the germline V gene are MDHEN and SYDVKM. Trimming removed 1 base from V and 2 bases from J, with 9 bases in between. The CDR3 is 14 residues long. CDR3 loop: CASSLSKQTYEQYF. As DNA, the CDR3 is TGTGCCAGCAGTTTATCAAAACAAACCTACGAGCAGTACTTC.

The V and J genes are TRBV18 and TRBJ1-1; D not resolved. CDR3 length: 16 residues. Trimming removed 3 bases at V and 4 bases at J, with 18 bases between. The germline V gene has CDR1 KGHSH and CDR2 LQKENI. The CDR3 reads CASSPILGWVGTEAFF. The CDR3 DNA reads TGTGCCAGCTCACCTATACTGGGTTGGGTGGGCACTGAAGCTTTCTTT. The full variable domain, with the rest looked up from reference TRBV18 and TRBJ1-1, is NAGVMQNPRHLVRRRGQEARLRCSPMKGHSHVYWYRQLPEEGLKFMVYLQKENIIDESGMPKERFSAEFPKEGPSILRIQQVVRGDSAAYFCASSPILGWVGTEAFFGQGTRLTVV.

The rearrangement joins TRBV6-5 to TRBJ2-2; D may be TRBD2 (6 bases). Germline V gives CDR1 MNHEY, CDR2 SVGAGI. The CDR3 spans 16 residues. V lost 0 bases, J lost 3 bases, and 11 bases lay in between. CDR3 nucleotide sequence: TGTGCCAGCAGTTACTCGGGGGGAGAACACACCGGGGAGCTGTTTTTT. The encoded protein is CASSYSGGEHTGELFF.

This clone was observed a handful of times. The V and J genes are TRBV4-2 and TRBJ1-1; D remains ambiguous. V lost 1 base to trimming and J lost 2 bases, with 8 bases between them. Germline CDR1 is LGHNA and CDR2 is YNFKEQ. This CDR3 region has 14 residues. In DNA form, the CDR3 reads TGTGCCAGCAGCCAAGTAACGGATAACACTGAAGCTTTCTTT. The encoded protein is CASSQVTDNTEAFF.

The chain links TRBV5-1 to TRBJ2-2; D not certain. Germline CDR1 is SGHRS and CDR2 is YFSETQ. The germline V and J ends were trimmed by 3 bases and 2 bases, with 14 bases remaining between them. The CDR3 length is 16 residues. CDR3 amino acids: CASSYLDGANTGELFF. The DNA of the CDR3 is TGCGCCAGCAGCTATCTTGACGGAGCAAACACCGGGGAGCTGTTTTTT.

The chain couples TRBV6-5 to TRBJ2-2; weak D call: TRBD1 (6 bases). The CDR3 runs to 14 residues. Trimming removed 5 bases from V and 6 bases from J, with 13 bases in between. Germline loops: CDR1 MNHEY, CDR2 SVGAGI. The CDR3: CASSTGYSAGELFF. The CDR3 DNA is TGTGCCAGCAGTACAGGGTATAGTGCCGGGGAGCTGTTTTTT.

The rearrangement joins TRBV10-1 to TRBJ2-3; no clear D gene. Trimming removed 0 bases at V and 3 bases at J, with 10 bases between. The CDR3 spans 15 residues. CDR1 and CDR2 (germline): WNHNN, SYGVQD (reference sequence). CDR3 sequence reads: CASSESLGDTDTQYF. Written as DNA, the CDR3 is TGCGCCAGCAGTGAGTCTCTAGGAGATACAGATACGCAGTATTTT.

The rearrangement uses TRBV27 and TRBJ1-1; 7 bases fit TRBD1. J was trimmed by 4 bases and V by 8 bases; bases with no gene match: 10. The germline gives CDR1 MNHEY, CDR2 SMNVEV (reference sequence). The CDR3 totals 14 residues. The CDR3 is CASGTLTGTTEAFF. In nucleotides, the CDR3 is TGTGCCAGCGGTACCTTGACAGGGACCACTGAAGCTTTCTTT.

This rearrangement joins TRBV21-1 to TRBJ2-4; the table gives TRBD2 as D, unverified against the DNA. TRBV21-1 is flagged as a pseudogene. The CDR3 sequence is 16 residues long. Here the CDR3 DNA reads TGTGCCAGCAGCAAAGTCGGACTAGCGAGTAAAAACATTCAGTACTTC. Encoded protein: CASSKVGLASKNIQYF.

The V and J genes are TRBV5-1 and TRBJ2-7; 7 bases agree with TRBD1. CDR1 and CDR2 from the germline V gene are SGHRS and YFSETQ. The junction had 18 bases not matched to a gene; V was cut back by 0 bases and J by 0 bases. CDR3 size: 20 residues. The DNA for the CDR3 is TGCGCCAGCAGCTTGGAAAAATCGCCAGGTCCGGGACAGCGCTCCTACGAGCAGTACTTC. It translates to CASSLEKSPGPGQRSYEQYF.

J is TRBJ2-1 and V is TRBV9; perhaps TRBD2 as D (5 bases). CDR1 is SGDLS, CDR2 YYNGEE, per germline. With 1 base removed from V and 5 bases from J, the gap between germline ends came to 16 bases. The CDR3 sequence is 16 residues long. The CDR3, as DNA: TGTGCCAGCAGCGTACGGCGGGCCGGCTGGGACAATGAGCAGTTCTTC. Its protein is CASSVRRAGWDNEQFF. The full variable domain, completed using reference TRBV9 and TRBJ2-1, is DSGVTQTPKHLITATGQRVTLRCSPRSGDLSVYWYQQSLDQGLQFLIQYYNGEERAKGNILERFSAQQFPDLHSELNLSSLELGDSALYFCASSVRRAGWDNEQFFGPGTRLTVL.

This CDR3 is CASRPRGLVAGDHEQYF. As DNA, the CDR3 is TGTGCCAGCAGGCCCAGGGGTTTAGTTGCAGGGGACCACGAGCAGTACTTC. The chain uses TRBV27 and TRBJ2-7; TRBD1 is a possible D gene (6 bases). Looked up from germline, CDR1 is MNHEY and CDR2 is SMNVEV (reference sequence). The CDR3 runs to 17 residues. Trimming took 6 bases from V and 5 from J, leaving 26 bases between them.

CDR3 bases: TGTGCCAGCAGCCCCGGGCCGAGAGAAAAACTGTTTTTT. Translating gives CASSPGPREKLFF. The V call is TRBV9, the J call TRBJ1-4; D uncertain. The CDR3 consists of 13 residues. Germline loops: CDR1 SGDLS, CDR2 YYNGEE. Trimming took 4 bases from V and 8 from J, leaving 12 bases between them.

The chain carries TRBV30 and TRBJ2-1; the match to TRBD1 covers 7 bases. Per germline, CDR1 GTSNPN and CDR2 SVGIG (reference sequence). The CDR3 covers 17 residues. V shed 0 bases and J 5 bases; nucleotides not matched to a gene: 13. The CDR3 loop is CAWSVPWGQKVHNEQFF. In DNA, the CDR3 is TGTGCCTGGAGTGTACCCTGGGGACAGAAAGTCCACAATGAGCAGTTCTTC.

This clone was seen a few times. The rearrangement joins TRBV6-6 to TRBJ1-3, with D unclear. Germline assignment: CDR1 MNHNY and CDR2 SVGAGI (reference sequence). V lost 4 bases and J lost 2, with 15 bases in between. The CDR3 covers 16 residues. CDR3 region: CASSSLTSVAGNTIYF. CDR3 in DNA: TGTGCCAGCAGTTCTTTGACATCAGTGGCTGGAAACACCATATATTTT.

This chain links TRBV6-6 with TRBJ1-2; tentatively, D is TRBD1 (6 bases). Trimming stripped 7 bases from V and 4 bases from J, with 19 bases between. The CDR3 runs to 15 residues. Germline CDR1 and CDR2: MNHNY and SVGAGI (reference sequence). CDR3 in amino acids: CASTRGGGAAYGYTF. The DNA for the CDR3 is TGTGCCAGCACCCGCGGCGGGGGCGCGGCCTATGGCTACACCTTC.

The V call is TRBV7-6, the J call TRBJ2-3; 8 bases are a match to TRBD2. V gave up 1 base and J gave up 3 bases; unmatched junction bases: 3. CDR1 and CDR2 (germline): SGHVS, FNYEAQ. The CDR3 runs 15 residues. Here the CDR3 reads CASSLGQRGTDTQYF. Here the CDR3 DNA reads TGTGCCAGCAGCTTAGGACAGCGGGGGACAGATACGCAGTATTTT.

In DNA form, the CDR3 reads TGTGCCAGCAGCTTGTATCCGGGACAGACCTACGAGCAGTACTTC. It translates to CASSLYPGQTYEQYF. The genes are TRBV7-3 and TRBJ2-7, with 7 bases identical to TRBD1. V gave up 3 bases and J gave up 2 bases; unmatched junction bases: 7. The CDR3 is 15 amino acids. In germline, CDR1 is SGHTA, CDR2 FQGTGA. Drawing the rest from reference TRBV7-3 and TRBJ2-7, the complete variable domain is GAGVSQTPSNKVTEKGKYVELRCDPISGHTALYWYRQSLGQGPEFLIYFQGTGAADDSGLPNDRFFAVRPEGSVSTLKIQRTERGDSAVYLCASSLYPGQTYEQYFGPGTRLTVT.

The CDR3 DNA is TGTGCCAGCAGTCCATGGACAGGGGAAGTCTCCGGGGAGCTGTTTTTT. Translating gives CASSPWTGEVSGELFF. This chain links TRBV7-8 with TRBJ2-2, with 9 bases aligning to TRBD1. Germline CDR1 reads SGHVS; CDR2 reads FQNEAQ. The CDR3 runs 16 residues. The V segment lost 6 bases and the J segment 6 bases; nucleotides outside the gene matches: 11.